Detailed here is one TCR beta chain. These data originate in a study of blood T cell repertoires in COVID-19. V gave up 4 bases and J gave up 2 bases, with 8 bases separating them. The germline V gene has CDR1 SNHLY and CDR2 FYNNEI. The CDR3 covers 13 residues. Method: immunoSEQ multiplex PCR; TCRdb's copy keeps in-frame clones and lacks some. This table has 300,000 or so clones, roughly 91% appearing once. The chain carries TRBV2 and TRBJ1-2; D is perhaps TRBD1 (5 bases). This clonotype originated in a man aged 45-65 years with active or convalescent COVID-19. Sequenced sample: peripheral blood. CDR3 region: CASSVGGNYGYTF. CDR3 DNA sequence: TGTGCCAGCAGTGTGGGGGGGAACTATGGCTACACCTTC.